This T cell receptor (beta chain) came from a study of cytomegalovirus exposure and HLA in healthy donors. Overall study findings and caveats: Associated with cytomegalovirus, according to the listing, were about 160 TCR beta chains.

About this clone: Its specificity is not known.

CDR3 length: 14 amino acids. V lost 6 bases to trimming and J lost 1 base, with 12 bases between them. The germline V gene encodes CDR1 ENHRY and CDR2 SYGVKD. PCR primers comprised 60 Vbeta and 13 Jbeta primers. Sequencing was performed with immunoSEQ multiplex PCR; in TCRdb, only in-frame clones are kept and a portion is missing. Of roughly 150,000 clones listed, 80% to 90% are singletons. The sequenced sample consisted of PBMCs. The clonotype originates from a man aged 30 to 39 in good health and CMV-seropositive. The chain links TRBV10-3 to TRBJ1-2; possibly TRBD1 for D (5 bases). Here the CDR3 DNA reads TGTGCCATCAGATCAGGGCCGAGTAACTATGGCTACACCTTC. Translated, it gives CAIRSGPSNYGYTF.